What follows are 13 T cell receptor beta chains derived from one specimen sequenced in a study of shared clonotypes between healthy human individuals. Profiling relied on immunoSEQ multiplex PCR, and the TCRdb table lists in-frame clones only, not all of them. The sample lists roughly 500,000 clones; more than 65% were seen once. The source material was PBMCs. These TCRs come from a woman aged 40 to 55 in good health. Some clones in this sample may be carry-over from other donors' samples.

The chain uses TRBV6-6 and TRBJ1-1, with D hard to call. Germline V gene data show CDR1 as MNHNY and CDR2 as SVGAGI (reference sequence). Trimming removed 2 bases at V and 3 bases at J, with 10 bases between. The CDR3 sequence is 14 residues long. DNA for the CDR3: TGTGCCAGCAGTTACCTTGGGGTGGACACTGAAGCTTTCTTT. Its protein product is CASSYLGVDTEAFF.

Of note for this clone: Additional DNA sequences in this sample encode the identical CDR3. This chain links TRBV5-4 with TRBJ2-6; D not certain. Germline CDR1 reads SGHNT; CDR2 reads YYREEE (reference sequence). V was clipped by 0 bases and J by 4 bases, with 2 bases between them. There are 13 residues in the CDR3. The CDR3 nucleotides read TGTGCCAGCAGCTTGGTCGGGGCCAACGTCCTGACTTTC. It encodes CASSLVGANVLTF.

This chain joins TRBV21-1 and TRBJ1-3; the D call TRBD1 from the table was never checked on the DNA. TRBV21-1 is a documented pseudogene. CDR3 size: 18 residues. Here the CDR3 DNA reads TGTGCCAGCAGCAAAGCCAGGGACAGGGGGACCTCTGGAAACACCATATATTTT. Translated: CASSKARDRGTSGNTIYF.

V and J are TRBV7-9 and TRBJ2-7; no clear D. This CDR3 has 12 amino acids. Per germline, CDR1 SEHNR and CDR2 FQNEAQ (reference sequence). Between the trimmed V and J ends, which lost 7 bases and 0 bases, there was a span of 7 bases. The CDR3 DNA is TGTGCCAGCATGAGCGACTCCTACGAGCAGTACTTC. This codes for CASMSDSYEQYF.

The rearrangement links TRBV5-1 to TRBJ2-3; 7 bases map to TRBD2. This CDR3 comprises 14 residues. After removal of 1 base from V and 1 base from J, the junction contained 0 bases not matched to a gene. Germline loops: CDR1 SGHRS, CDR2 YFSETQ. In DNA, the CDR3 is TGCGCCAGCAGCTTGACTAGCGGCACAGATACGCAGTATTTT. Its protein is CASSLTSGTDTQYF.

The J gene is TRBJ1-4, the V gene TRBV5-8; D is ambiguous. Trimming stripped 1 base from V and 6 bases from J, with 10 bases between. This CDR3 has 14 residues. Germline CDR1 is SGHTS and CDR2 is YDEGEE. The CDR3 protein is CASSLFRRDEKLFF. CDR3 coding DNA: TGTGCCAGCAGCTTGTTCAGGAGGGATGAAAAACTGTTTTTT.

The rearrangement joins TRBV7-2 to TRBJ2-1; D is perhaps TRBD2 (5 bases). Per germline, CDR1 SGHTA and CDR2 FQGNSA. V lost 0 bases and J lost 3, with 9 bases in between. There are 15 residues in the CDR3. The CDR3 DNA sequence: TGTGCCAGCAGCTTAGCGGGAGCTTACTACAATGAGCAGTTCTTC. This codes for CASSLAGAYYNEQFF.

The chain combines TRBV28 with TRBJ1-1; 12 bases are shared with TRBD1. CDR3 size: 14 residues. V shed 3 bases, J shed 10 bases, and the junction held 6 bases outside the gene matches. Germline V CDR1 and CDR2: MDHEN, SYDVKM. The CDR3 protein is CASSFGTGGRGAFF. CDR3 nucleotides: TGTGCCAGCAGTTTCGGGACAGGGGGCCGGGGAGCTTTCTTT. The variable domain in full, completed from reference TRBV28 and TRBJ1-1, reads DVKVTQSSRYLVKRTGEKVFLECVQDMDHENMFWYRQDPGLGLRLIYFSYDVKMKEKGDIPEGYSVSREKKERFSLILESASTNQTSMYLCASSFGTGGRGAFFGQGTRLTVV.

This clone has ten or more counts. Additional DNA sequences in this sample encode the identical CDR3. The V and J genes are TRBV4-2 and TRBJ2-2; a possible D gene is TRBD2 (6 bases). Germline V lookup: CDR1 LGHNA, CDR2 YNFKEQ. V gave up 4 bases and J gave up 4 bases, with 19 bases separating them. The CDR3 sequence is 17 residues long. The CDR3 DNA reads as TGTGCCAGCAGCCCCCAAAAGTGGGGGGAAAGCACCGGGGAGCTGTTTTTT. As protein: CASSPQKWGESTGELFF.

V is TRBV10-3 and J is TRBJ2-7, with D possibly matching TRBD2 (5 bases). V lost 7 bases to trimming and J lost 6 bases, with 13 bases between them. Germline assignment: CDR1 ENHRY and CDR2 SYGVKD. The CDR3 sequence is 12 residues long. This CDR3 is CAIKGGSVEQYF. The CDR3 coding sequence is TGTGCCATCAAAGGCGGGTCTGTCGAGCAGTACTTC.

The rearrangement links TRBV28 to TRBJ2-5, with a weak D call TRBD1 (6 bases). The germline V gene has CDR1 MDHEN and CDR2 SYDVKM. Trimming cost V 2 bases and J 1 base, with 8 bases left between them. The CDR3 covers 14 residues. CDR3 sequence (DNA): TGTGCCAGCAGTTTAGAGGACAGCCAAGAGACCCAGTACTTC. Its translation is CASSLEDSQETQYF.

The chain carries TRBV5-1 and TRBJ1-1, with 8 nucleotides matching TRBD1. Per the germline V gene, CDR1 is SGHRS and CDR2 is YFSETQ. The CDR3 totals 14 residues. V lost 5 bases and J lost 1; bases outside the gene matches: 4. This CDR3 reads CASRPDRGNTEAFF. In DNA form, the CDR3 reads TGCGCCAGCAGGCCAGACAGGGGGAACACTGAAGCTTTCTTT.

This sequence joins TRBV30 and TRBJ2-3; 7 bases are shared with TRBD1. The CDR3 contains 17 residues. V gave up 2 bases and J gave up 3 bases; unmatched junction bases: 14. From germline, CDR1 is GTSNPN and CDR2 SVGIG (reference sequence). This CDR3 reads CAWSPQGDRTITDTQYF. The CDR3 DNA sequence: TGTGCCTGGAGTCCCCAGGGGGACAGAACAATTACAGATACGCAGTATTTT.